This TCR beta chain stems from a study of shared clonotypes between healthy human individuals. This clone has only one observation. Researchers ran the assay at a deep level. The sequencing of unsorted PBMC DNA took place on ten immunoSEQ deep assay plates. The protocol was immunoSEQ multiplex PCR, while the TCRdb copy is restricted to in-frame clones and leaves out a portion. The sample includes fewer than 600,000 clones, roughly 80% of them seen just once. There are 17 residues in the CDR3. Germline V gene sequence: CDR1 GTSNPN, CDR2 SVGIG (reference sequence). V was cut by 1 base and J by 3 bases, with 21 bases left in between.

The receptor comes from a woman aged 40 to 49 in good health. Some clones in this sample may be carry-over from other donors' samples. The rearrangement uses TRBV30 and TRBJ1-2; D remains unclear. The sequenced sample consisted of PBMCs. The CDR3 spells CAWSGRMWEASDYGYTF. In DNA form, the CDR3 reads TGTGCCTGGAGTGGACGGATGTGGGAGGCTAGTGACTATGGCTACACCTTC. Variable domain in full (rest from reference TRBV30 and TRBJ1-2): SQTIHQWPATLVQPVGSPLSLECTVEGTSNPNLYWYRQAAGRGLQLLFYSVGIGQISSEVPQNLSASRPQDRQFILSSKKLLLSDSGFYLCAWSGRMWEASDYGYTFGSGTRLTVV.